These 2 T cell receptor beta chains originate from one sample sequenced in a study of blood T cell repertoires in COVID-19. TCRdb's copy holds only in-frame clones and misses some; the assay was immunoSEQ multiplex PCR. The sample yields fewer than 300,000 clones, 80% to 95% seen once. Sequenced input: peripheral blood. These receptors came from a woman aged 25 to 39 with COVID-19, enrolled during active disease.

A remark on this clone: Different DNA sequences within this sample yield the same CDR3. CDR3: CASSPAGAEAFF. The CDR3 DNA reads TGTGCCAGTAGTCCCGCAGGGGCTGAAGCTTTCTTT. The rearrangement joins TRBV19 to TRBJ1-1; weak D call: TRBD1 (6 bases). Trimming removed 5 bases from V and 6 bases from J, with 10 bases in between. CDR3 size: 12 residues. CDR1 is LNHDA, CDR2 SQIVND, per germline (reference sequence).

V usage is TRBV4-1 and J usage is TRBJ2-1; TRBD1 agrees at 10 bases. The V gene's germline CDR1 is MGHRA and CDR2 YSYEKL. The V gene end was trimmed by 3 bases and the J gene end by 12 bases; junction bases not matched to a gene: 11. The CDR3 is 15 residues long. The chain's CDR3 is CASSHPGQGIMGQFF. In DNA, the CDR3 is TGCGCCAGCAGCCACCCGGGACAGGGGATCATGGGGCAGTTCTTC.